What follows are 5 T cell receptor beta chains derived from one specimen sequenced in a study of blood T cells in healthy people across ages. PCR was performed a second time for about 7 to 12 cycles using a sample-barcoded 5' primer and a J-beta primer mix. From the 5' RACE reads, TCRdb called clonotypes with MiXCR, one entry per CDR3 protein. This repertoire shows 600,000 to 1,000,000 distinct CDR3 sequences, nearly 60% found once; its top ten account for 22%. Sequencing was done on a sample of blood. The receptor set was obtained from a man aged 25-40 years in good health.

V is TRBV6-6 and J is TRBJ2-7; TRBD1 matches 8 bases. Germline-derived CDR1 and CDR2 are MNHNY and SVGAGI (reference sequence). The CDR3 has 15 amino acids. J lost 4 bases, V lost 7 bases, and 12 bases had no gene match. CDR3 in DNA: TGTGCCAGCACCGATACACAGGGGGTTTTTTACGAGCAGTACTTC. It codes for CASTDTQGVFYEQYF.

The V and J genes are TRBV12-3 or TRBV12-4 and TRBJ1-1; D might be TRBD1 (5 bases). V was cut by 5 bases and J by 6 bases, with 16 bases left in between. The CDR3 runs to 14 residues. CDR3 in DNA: TGTGCCAGCAGTCTCCTCCAGGGTTACGCTGAAGCTTTCTTT. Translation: CASSLLQGYAEAFF.

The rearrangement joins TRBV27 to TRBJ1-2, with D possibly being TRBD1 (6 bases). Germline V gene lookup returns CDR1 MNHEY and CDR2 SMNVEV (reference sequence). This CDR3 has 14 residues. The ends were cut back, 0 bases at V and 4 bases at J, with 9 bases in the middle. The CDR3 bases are TGTGCCAGCAGTTTATCGGGGACAACCTATGGCTACACCTTC. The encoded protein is CASSLSGTTYGYTF.

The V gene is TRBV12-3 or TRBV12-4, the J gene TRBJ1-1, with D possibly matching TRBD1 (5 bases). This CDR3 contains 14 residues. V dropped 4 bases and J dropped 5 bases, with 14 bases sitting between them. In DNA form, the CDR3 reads TGTGCCAGCAGTTGGAGGGATGGGGGAACTGAAGCTTTCTTT. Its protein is CASSWRDGGTEAFF.

The CDR3: CASRGQAPRVTGELFF. CDR3 nucleotides: TGTGCCAGCCGAGGGCAGGCGCCCCGGGTAACCGGGGAGCTGTTTTTT. The J gene is TRBJ2-2, the V gene TRBV3-1, with D tentatively TRBD2 (5 bases). Trimming left V 8 bases short and J 5 bases short, with 21 bases between. Germline CDR1 and CDR2: LGHDT and YNNKEL (reference sequence). The CDR3 covers 16 residues.